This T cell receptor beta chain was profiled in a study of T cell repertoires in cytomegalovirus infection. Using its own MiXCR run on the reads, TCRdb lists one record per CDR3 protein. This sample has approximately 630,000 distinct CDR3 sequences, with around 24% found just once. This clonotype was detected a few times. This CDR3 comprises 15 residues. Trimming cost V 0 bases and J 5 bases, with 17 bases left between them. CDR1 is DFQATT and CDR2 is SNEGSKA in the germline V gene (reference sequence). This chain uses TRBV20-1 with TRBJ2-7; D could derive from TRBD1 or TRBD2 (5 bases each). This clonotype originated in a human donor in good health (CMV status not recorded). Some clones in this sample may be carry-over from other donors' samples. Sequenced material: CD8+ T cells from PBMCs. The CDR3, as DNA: TGCAGTGCTAGAGAAATACGGGACGGACGCGACGAGCAGTACTTC. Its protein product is CSAREIRDGRDEQYF.